These T cell receptor beta chains were read from a single sample in a study of T cell responses to AZD1222 COVID-19 vaccine. Produced via immunoSEQ multiplex PCR; TCRdb's table is partial and in-frame only. The sample shows fewer than 150,000 clones, about nine tenths of them seen only once. The material was peripheral blood, obtained 28 days after the second AZD1222 dose. Every receptor here comes from an adult who received the AZD1222 COVID-19 vaccine. CDR3s include the opening cysteine and the closing phenylalanine or tryptophan. A D gene is named only where the DNA matches it firmly. The size entry is marked missing in some rows and otherwise reads once, few, many or a size class.

>NA|TRBJ1-5|TRBV9|NA
TGTGCCAGCAGCGCCCGGCCAGGGCCGGGGGAGCCCCAGCATTTT
CASSARPGPGEPQHF
>NA|TRBJ2-5|TRBV7-8|NA
TGTGCCAGCAGCCCTGCTCTGCAAGAGACCCAGTACTTC
CASSPALQETQYF
>NA|TRBJ1-3|TRBV7-8|NA
TGTGCCAGCAGCTCCGGGACCTTTCGGAACACCATATATTTT
CASSSGTFRNTIYF
>NA|TRBJ1-4|TRBV28|NA
TGTGCCAGCTTGGGGAATGAAAAACTGTTTTTT
CASLGNEKLFF
>NA|TRBJ2-7|TRBV18|NA
TGTGCCAGCTCACTCCACAGGCTGGACCCCTACGAGCAGTACTTC
CASSLHRLDPYEQYF
>TRBD2|TRBJ2-3|TRBV6-1|NA
TGTGCCAGCAGTGAACTAGCGGGGCCAGATACGCAGTATTTT
CASSELAGPDTQYF
>NA|TRBJ1-1|TRBV4-2|few
TGTGCCAGCAGCCAAGAGGCCCCCCAGCGAACTGAAGCTTTCTTT
CASSQEAPQRTEAFF
>TRBD1|TRBJ1-1|TRBV7-9|NA
TGTGCCAGCAGCTCACAGGGGGACACTGAAGCTTTCTTT
CASSSQGDTEAFF
>TRBD1|TRBJ1-2|TRBV7-8|NA
TGTGCCAGCAGCTCGAGGACAGGGAGTGGTGGCTACACCTTC
CASSSRTGSGGYTF
>NA|TRBJ1-3|TRBV5-3|NA
TGTGCCAGAAGCTTGGCAGGGCGGCTCTCTGGAAACACCATATATTTT
CARSLAGRLSGNTIYF
>NA|TRBJ1-2|TRBV27|NA
TGTGCCAGCAGTTTATTGGGGGGTATAGGTGGCTACACCTTC
CASSLLGGIGGYTF
>NA|TRBJ1-1|TRBV19|NA
TGTGCCACCCACTCGGGGATCATGAACACTGAAGCTTTCTTT
CATHSGIMNTEAFF
>NA|TRBJ1-4|TRBV7-5|NA
TGTGCCAGAAGCTTCTTCCAGACCGGGAATGAAAAACTGTTTTTT
CARSFFQTGNEKLFF
>NA|TRBJ1-2|TRBV20-1|NA
TGCAGTGCTAGTGACAGACGAGCTAACTATGGCTACACCTTC
CSASDRRANYGYTF
>TRBD1|TRBJ2-5|TRBV19|once
TGTGCCAGTAGGGACAGGCAAGAGACCCAGTACTTC
CASRDRQETQYF
>NA|TRBJ2-7|TRBV27|once
TGTGCCAGCAGTAGGGCCCGAGGGTCCAACTACGAGCAGTACTTC
CASSRARGSNYEQYF
>NA|TRBJ1-1|TRBV6-5|NA
TGTGCCAGCAGTTTCCCAGGGAAGGTGAACACTGAAGCTTTCTTT
CASSFPGKVNTEAFF
>TRBD2|TRBJ2-7|TRBV7-2|NA
TGTGCCAGCAGCTTTGGGACTAGCGGGGGGGCGTCCTACGAGCAGTACTTC
CASSFGTSGGASYEQYF
>NA|TRBJ2-7|TRBV9|NA
TGTGCCAGCAGCGCGTCTGGGGGCGAGCAGTACTTC
CASSASGGEQYF
>NA|TRBJ2-1|TRBV9|NA
TGTGCCAGCAGCGTAGGGGGCGGAGTCAGGGAGCAGTTCTTC
CASSVGGGVREQFF
>NA|TRBJ2-5|TRBV18|once
TGTGCCAGCTCACCACCCTACGGGGGTGGAGAGACCCAGTACTTC
CASSPPYGGGETQYF
>TRBD2|TRBJ2-5|TRBV11-2|NA
TGTGCCAGCAGCTTGCGGACTAGCGGGGGGAGGTACCAAGAGACCCAGTACTTC
CASSLRTSGGRYQETQYF
>TRBD2|TRBJ2-3|TRBV29-1|NA
TGCAGCGTTGAATTTACTGAGACTAGCGGGGGGACCATCAATAGCACAGATACGCAGTATTTT
CSVEFTETSGGTINSTDTQYF
>NA|TRBJ1-3|TRBV6-5|NA
TGTGCCAGCAGAGACGGATATGCTGGAAACACCATATATTTT
CASRDGYAGNTIYF
>TRBD2|TRBJ2-1|TRBV7-9|NA
TGTGCCAGCAGCTTTCAAGGCGGGGGGCTCAGCTCCTACAATGAGCAGTTCTTC
CASSFQGGGLSSYNEQFF
>NA|TRBJ1-1|TRBV3-1/TRBV3-2|NA
TGTGCCAGCAGCGGAGGGAACACTGAAGCTTTCTTT
CASSGGNTEAFF
>NA|TRBJ2-3|TRBV6-4|NA
TGTGCCAGCAGCCCTCAAGCGAGCACAGATACGCAGTATTTT
CASSPQASTDTQYF
>NA|TRBJ1-1|TRBV2|NA
TGTGCCAGCAACAGACAGGAGAACACTGAAGCTTTCTTT
CASNRQENTEAFF
>TRBD1|TRBJ1-2|TRBV9|NA
TGTGCCAGCAGCGTAGGGGGACAGGTTAACTATGGCTACACCTTC
CASSVGGQVNYGYTF
>NA|TRBJ1-1|TRBV29-1|NA
TGCAGCGTTGAGGAAAACACTGAAGCTTTCTTT
CSVEENTEAFF